This section outlines one T cell receptor beta chain sequence together with its context. What it binds is not known. The libraries of TRB cDNA were prepared using 5' RACE with UMI labels. Reanalyzing the 5' RACE reads, TCRdb keeps one entry per CDR3 protein, without DNA. In total, the table holds about 63,000 distinct CDR3 sequences. This sample is drawn from a study of CXCR3-negative and CXCR3-positive naive CD8 T cells. Looking at the study overall: Each library gave roughly 1.6 +/- 0.3 million of approximately 150 million TRB reads. Study-wide results and limits: CXCR3-positive naive cells carried more hydrophobic TRB CDR3s than CXCR3-negative naive cells did. Whereas both naive subsets had comparably high diversity, memory CD8+ cells had much lower diversity.

Per the germline V gene, CDR1 is MGHDK and CDR2 is SYGVNS. The CDR3 is 13 residues long. Sequencing used naive CXCR3+ CD8+ T cells from blood. As to subset: CD45RO-CCR7+CD27+CD95- naive CD8+ T cells expressing CXCR3 (TNR3+). This TCR came from a human donor in good health. Some clones in this sample may be carry-over from other donors' samples. This chain joins TRBV25-1 and TRBJ2-1; the TRBD1 assignment by TCRdb is unverifiable without DNA. The CDR3 reads CARPGQGYNEQFF.